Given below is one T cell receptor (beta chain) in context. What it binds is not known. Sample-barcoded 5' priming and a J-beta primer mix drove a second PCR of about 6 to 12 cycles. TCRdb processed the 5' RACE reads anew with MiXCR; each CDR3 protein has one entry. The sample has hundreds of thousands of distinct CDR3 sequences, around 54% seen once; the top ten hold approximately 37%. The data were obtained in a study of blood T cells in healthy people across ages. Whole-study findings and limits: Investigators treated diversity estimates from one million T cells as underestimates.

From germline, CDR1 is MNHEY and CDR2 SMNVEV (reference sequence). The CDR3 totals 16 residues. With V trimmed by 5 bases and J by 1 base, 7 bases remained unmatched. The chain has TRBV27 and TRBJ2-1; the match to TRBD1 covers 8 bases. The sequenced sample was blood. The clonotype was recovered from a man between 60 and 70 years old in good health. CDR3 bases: TGTGCCAGCAGTCATTACAGGGGGAGGTCCTACAATGAGCAGTTCTTC. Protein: CASSHYRGRSYNEQFF.